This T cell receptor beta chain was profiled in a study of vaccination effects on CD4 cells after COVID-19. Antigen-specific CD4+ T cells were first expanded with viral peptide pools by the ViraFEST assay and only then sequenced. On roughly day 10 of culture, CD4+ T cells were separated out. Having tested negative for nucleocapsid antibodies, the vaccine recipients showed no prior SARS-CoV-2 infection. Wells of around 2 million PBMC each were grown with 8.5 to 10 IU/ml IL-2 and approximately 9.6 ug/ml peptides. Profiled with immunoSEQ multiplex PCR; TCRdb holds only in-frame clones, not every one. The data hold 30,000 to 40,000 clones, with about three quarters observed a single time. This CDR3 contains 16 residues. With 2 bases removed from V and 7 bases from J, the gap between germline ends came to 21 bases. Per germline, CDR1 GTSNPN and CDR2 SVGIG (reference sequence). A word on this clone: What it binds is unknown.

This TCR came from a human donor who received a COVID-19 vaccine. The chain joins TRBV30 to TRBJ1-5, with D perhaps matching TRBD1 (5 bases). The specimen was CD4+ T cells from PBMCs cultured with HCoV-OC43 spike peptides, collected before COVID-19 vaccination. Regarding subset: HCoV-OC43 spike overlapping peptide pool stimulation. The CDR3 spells CAWSTTAGPWGQPQHF. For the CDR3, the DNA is TGTGCCTGGAGTACAACCGCGGGTCCCTGGGGCCAGCCCCAGCATTTT.